What follows are 32 T cell receptor beta chains derived from one specimen sequenced in a study of blood T cell repertoires in COVID-19. TCRdb's table, derived via immunoSEQ multiplex PCR, lists solely in-frame clones and lacks some. The sample holds tens of thousands of clones, about 86% seen once. Sequenced: peripheral blood. The origin of the receptors is a woman of 80 years or more in a cohort sampled during active or convalescent COVID-19.

The gene calls are TRBV6-1 and TRBJ2-7; D may be TRBD1 (7 bases). The CDR3 spans 17 residues. Germline loops: CDR1 MNHNS, CDR2 SASEGT. The ends were cut back, 2 bases at V and 3 bases at J, with 20 bases in the middle. CDR3 DNA sequence: TGTGCCAGCAGTGAACTCCCCGGGGGACAGACAAACTACGAGCAGTACGTC. Its translation is CASSELPGGQTNYEQYV.

V is TRBV10-3 and J is TRBJ1-2, with D tentatively TRBD1 (5 bases). From germline, CDR1 is ENHRY and CDR2 SYGVKD. Trimming shortened V by 7 bases and J by 8 bases, and 14 bases separated the two germline ends. This CDR3 is 12 amino acids long. The CDR3 DNA reads as TGTGCCATCACCGCCCAGGGTACGGGCTACACCTTC. Translation gives CAITAQGTGYTF.

V and J are TRBV5-1 and TRBJ1-6; 7 nucleotides agree with TRBD1. This CDR3 spans 14 amino acids. The germline CDR1 and CDR2 sequences are SGHRS and YFSETQ. V shed 4 bases, J shed 5 bases, and the junction held 3 bases outside the gene matches. CDR3 residues: CASSGGQNNSPLHF. The DNA for the CDR3 is TGCGCCAGCAGCGGGGGACAGAATAATTCACCCCTCCACTTT.

The V and J genes are TRBV30 and TRBJ1-2; TRBD1 might be the D (6 bases). CDR1 is GTSNPN, CDR2 SVGIG, per germline (reference sequence). CDR3 length: 15 residues. V lost 2 bases and J 6 bases, leaving 19 bases between the germline ends. The CDR3 DNA reads as TGTGCCTGGAGTTATCTTACCGGCCAGGGGCATGGCTACACCTTC. Amino acid sequence: CAWSYLTGQGHGYTF.

This sequence joins TRBV6-1 and TRBJ2-2; 9 bases fit TRBD2. Trimming at V came to 3 bases and at J to 4 bases, leaving 3 bases not matched to a gene. CDR1 and CDR2 from the germline V gene are MNHNS and SASEGT. The CDR3 is made up of 15 amino acids. The CDR3 DNA reads TGTGCCAGCAGTGATGTAGCGGGAGTCACCGGGGAGCTGTTTTTT. The encoded protein is CASSDVAGVTGELFF.

This chain uses TRBV5-1 with TRBJ1-4; tentatively, D is TRBD1 (5 bases). Trimming took off 5 bases at V and 7 bases at J, with 12 bases between the two ends. The CDR3 runs 13 residues. Germline loops: CDR1 SGHRS, CDR2 YFSETQ. The CDR3 protein is CASSPGEGEKLFF. The CDR3 nucleotides read TGCGCCAGCAGTCCGGGGGAGGGTGAAAAACTGTTTTTT.

J is TRBJ2-7 and V is TRBV7-2; 7 bases line up with TRBD2. The germline V gene encodes CDR1 SGHTA and CDR2 FQGNSA. CDR3 length equals 15 residues. Trimming took 3 bases from V and 7 from J; bases not matched to a gene: 12. The CDR3 is CASSFGAGAPNEQYV. The CDR3 bases are TGTGCCAGCAGCTTCGGGGCGGGAGCCCCTAATGAGCAGTACGTC.

The chain recombines TRBV5-1 with TRBJ2-1, with 8 nucleotides matching TRBD1. The CDR3 has 14 residues. Germline assignment: CDR1 SGHRS and CDR2 YFSETQ. Losses at the gene ends were 4 bases for V and 6 bases for J; bases not matched to a gene: 6. CDR3 DNA: TGCGCCAGCAGCCCGGGACAGGCGGGCAATGAGCAGTTCTTC. It yields the protein CASSPGQAGNEQFF.

CDR3 DNA: TGCGCCAGCAGCCCAGACAGGAGTTTACTCTATAATTCACCCCTCCACTTT. It specifies CASSPDRSLLYNSPLHF. The chain combines TRBV5-1 with TRBJ1-6; D might be TRBD1 (6 bases). V lost 4 bases and J 3 bases, leaving 17 bases between the germline ends. The CDR3 loop spans 17 amino acids. Germline CDR1 is SGHRS and CDR2 is YFSETQ.

The chain combines TRBV28 with TRBJ1-5; D uncertain. The CDR3 loop spans 14 amino acids. Germline-derived CDR1 and CDR2 are MDHEN and SYDVKM. Trimming removed 3 bases from V and 3 bases from J, with 9 bases in between. The CDR3 loop reads CASSLGQTNQPQHF. Written as DNA, the CDR3 is TGTGCCAGCAGTTTGGGCCAGACCAATCAGCCCCAGCATTTT.

J is TRBJ2-3 and V is TRBV11-3; 8 nucleotides agree with TRBD2. The length of the CDR3 is 15 residues. The germline gives CDR1 SGHNT, CDR2 YENEEA. Trimming at V came to 5 bases and at J to 4 bases, leaving 8 bases not matched to a gene. The CDR3 coding sequence is TGTGCCAGCAGCCGGGGGGGCAGTATCGCAGATACGCAGTATTTT. Its protein is CASSRGGSIADTQYF.

The chain recombines TRBV3-1 (or the pseudogene TRBV3-2) with TRBJ2-1, with a possible D match to TRBD2 (6 bases). The CDR3 contains 15 residues. The germline CDR1 and CDR2 sequences are LGHDT and YNNKEL (reference sequence). Trimming removed 4 bases from V and 4 bases from J, with 14 bases in between. The DNA of the CDR3 is TGTGCCAGCAGCCCCCTTGCGGGGACTTACAATGAGCAGTTCTTC. Protein sequence: CASSPLAGTYNEQFF.

The chain joins TRBV2 to TRBJ2-5, with D possibly matching TRBD2 (6 bases). The CDR3 spans 15 residues. Germline CDR1 and CDR2: SNHLY and FYNNEI. The V gene lost 4 bases and the J gene lost 1 base, with 13 bases spanning the gap. CDR3 protein: CASSAGGDPQETQYF. The CDR3 region has the DNA TGTGCCAGCAGTGCCGGAGGGGACCCCCAAGAGACCCAGTACTTC.

V and J are TRBV3-1 (or the pseudogene TRBV3-2) and TRBJ2-1; TRBD2 aligns across 14 bases. This CDR3 region has 15 residues. The V gene end was trimmed by 4 bases and the J gene end by 9 bases; junction bases not matched to a gene: 5. Germline assignment: CDR1 LGHDT and CDR2 YNNKEL (reference sequence). The CDR3 sequence: CASSPRTSGRSEQFF. The CDR3 DNA follows: TGTGCCAGCAGCCCCCGGACTAGCGGGAGGAGTGAGCAGTTCTTC.

This chain joins TRBV14 and TRBJ2-5; D possibly corresponds to TRBD1 (5 bases). The CDR3 contains 15 residues. Deletions cut 0 bases from V and 5 bases from J, with 13 bases between. CDR1 SGHDN and CDR2 FVKESK come from the germline V gene. The CDR3 is CASSQDQGLGETQYF. CDR3 bases: TGTGCCAGCAGCCAAGATCAGGGATTGGGCGAGACCCAGTACTTC. Looking up the rest from reference TRBV14 and TRBJ2-5 gives the full variable domain: EAGVTQFPSHSVIEKGQTVTLRCDPISGHDNLYWYRRVMGKEIKFLLHFVKESKQDESGMPNNRFLAERTGGTYSTLKVQPAELEDSGVYFCASSQDQGLGETQYFGPGTRLLVL.

This chain joins TRBV5-4 and TRBJ1-1; 8 nucleotides line up with TRBD1. Losses at the gene ends were 1 base for V and 6 bases for J; bases not matched to a gene: 2. The germline CDR1 and CDR2 sequences are SGHNT and YYREEE (reference sequence). This CDR3 comprises 13 residues. CDR3 region: CASSLQGAPEAFF. In nucleotides, the CDR3 is TGTGCCAGCAGCTTGCAGGGGGCCCCTGAAGCTTTCTTT.

The chain is built from TRBV7-2 and TRBJ1-3; 7 bases line up with TRBD1. CDR3 length: 15 residues. J gave up 5 bases and V 2 bases, and 6 bases lay outside the gene matches. CDR1 is SGHTA and CDR2 is FQGNSA in the germline V gene. CDR3 DNA sequence: TGTGCCAGCAGCTTACCGGGACAGCCGAGAAACACCATATATTTT. Protein product: CASSLPGQPRNTIYF. Filled out from reference TRBV7-2 and TRBJ1-3, the complete variable domain reads GAGVSQSPSNKVTEKGKDVELRCDPISGHTALYWYRQSLGQGLEFLIYFQGNSAPDKSGLPSDRFSAERTGGSVSTLTIQRTQQEDSAVYLCASSLPGQPRNTIYFGEGSWLTVV.

The chain recombines TRBV3-1 (or the pseudogene TRBV3-2) with TRBJ2-1; 11 nucleotides line up with TRBD2. CDR1 and CDR2 (germline): LGHDT, YNNKEL (reference sequence). The ends lost 3 bases at V and 5 bases at J; junction bases unmatched: 6. The CDR3 has 16 amino acids. The CDR3 bases are TGTGCCAGCAGCCAGGGGACTAGCGGCTATAACAATGAGCAGTTCTTC. This encodes CASSQGTSGYNNEQFF.

This chain connects TRBV2 to TRBJ1-2; D not resolved. The V gene lost 7 bases and the J gene lost 5 bases, with 11 bases spanning the gap. CDR1 is SNHLY, CDR2 FYNNEI, per germline. This CDR3 is 12 amino acids long. The CDR3 sequence is CASTFLRYGYTF. CDR3 nucleotide sequence: TGTGCCAGCACCTTCCTTAGATATGGCTACACCTTC. Drawing the rest from reference TRBV2 and TRBJ1-2, the complete variable domain is EPEVTQTPSHQVTQMGQEVILRCVPISNHLYFYWYRQILGQKVEFLVSFYNNEISEKSEIFDDQFSVERPDGSNFTLKIRSTKLEDSAMYFCASTFLRYGYTFGSGTRLTVV.

The chain couples TRBV7-9 to TRBJ1-3; TRBD1 matches at 7 bases. V shed 5 bases, J shed 4 bases, and the junction held 5 bases outside the gene matches. The CDR3 consists of 14 residues. Germline V gene data show CDR1 as SEHNR and CDR2 as FQNEAQ (reference sequence). The CDR3 DNA follows: TGTGCCAGCAGCCATCCGGGACAGGGAAACACCATATATTTT. Translated: CASSHPGQGNTIYF.

This sequence joins TRBV15 and TRBJ2-3; TRBD2 matches at 11 bases. V was pared by 2 bases and J by 2 bases, with 9 bases of the junction left unmatched. The CDR3 runs to 18 residues. CDR1 and CDR2 (germline): LNHNV, YYDKDF (reference sequence). CDR3 in DNA: TGTGCCACCAGCAGAACCCAGGTAGCGGGAGGGTTCACAGATACGCAGTATTTT. It codes for CATSRTQVAGGFTDTQYF.

The rearrangement joins TRBV28 to TRBJ1-2; the D is unclear. The CDR3 is made up of 13 amino acids. The V gene lost 3 bases and the J gene lost 3 bases, with 8 bases spanning the gap. Germline-derived CDR1 and CDR2 are MDHEN and SYDVKM. The CDR3 coding sequence is TGTGCCAGCAGTTTGGACTCTCACTATGGCTACACCTTC. Protein: CASSLDSHYGYTF.

V gene TRBV10-3 combines with J gene TRBJ2-1, with D perhaps matching TRBD2 (6 bases). Between the trimmed V and J ends, which lost 6 bases and 3 bases, there was a span of 12 bases. The germline gives CDR1 ENHRY, CDR2 SYGVKD. The CDR3 is 14 residues long. CDR3 region: CAISKDGGYNEQFF. CDR3 DNA: TGTGCCATCAGCAAAGACGGGGGCTACAATGAGCAGTTCTTC.

V usage is TRBV6-1 and J usage is TRBJ1-2; D is possibly TRBD1 (5 bases). The germline CDR1 and CDR2 sequences are MNHNS and SASEGT. Trimming took 3 bases from V and 2 from J, leaving 7 bases between them. The CDR3 is 13 amino acids. CDR3 amino acids: CASSDSGNYGYTF. CDR3 DNA: TGTGCCAGCAGTGATTCAGGGAACTATGGCTACACCTTC.

This clone was seen more than once but under ten times. A read error may account for a junction end that differs from germline. The chain combines TRBV7-9 with TRBJ1-1, with D possibly TRBD1 on 5 matching bases. The CDR3 sequence is 14 residues long. Germline CDR1 SEHNR, CDR2 FQNEAQ (reference sequence). CDR3: CASSLGAGNPEAFF. Here the CDR3 DNA reads TGTGCCAGCAGCTTAGGAGCAGGGAACCCTGAAGCTTTCTTT. Together with reference TRBV7-9 and TRBJ1-1, the CDR3 gives the full variable domain: DTGVSQNPRHKITKRGQNVTFRCDPISEHNRLYWYRQTLGQGPEFLTYFQNEAQLEKSRLLSDRFSAERPKGSFSTLEIQRTEQGDSAMYLCASSLGAGNPEAFFGQGTRLTVV.

V gene TRBV12-2 combines with J gene TRBJ2-7; the table names TRBD2, a call not compared with the DNA. TRBV12-2 is tagged as a pseudogene. This CDR3 is 18 amino acids long. CDR3 coding DNA: TGTGCAAGTCGCTTAACTTCCCTTACTAGCGGAAGCTCCTACGAGCAGTGCGTC. Translating gives CASRLTSLTSGSSYEQCV.

The chain has TRBV29-1 and TRBJ1-1, with a possible D match to TRBD1 (5 bases). Germline loops: CDR1 SQVTM, CDR2 ANQGSEA. This CDR3 contains 12 residues. Deletions cut 3 bases from V and 3 bases from J, with 8 bases between. Here the CDR3 DNA reads TGCAGCGTTGACGGGGGGTACACTGAAGCTTTCTTT. This sequence encodes CSVDGGYTEAFF.

The rearrangement uses TRBV7-3 and TRBJ2-1; 8 bases match TRBD2. The CDR3 covers 15 residues. J gave up 9 bases and V 2 bases, and 9 bases lay outside the gene matches. Germline loops: CDR1 SGHTA, CDR2 FQGTGA. This chain's CDR3 is CASSLGLAGVSEQFF. The CDR3 DNA reads as TGTGCCAGCAGCTTAGGCCTAGCGGGCGTCTCTGAGCAGTTCTTC.

In its sample, this clone was seen once. The CDR3 here is CASSVPPKETQYF. The CDR3 coding sequence is TGTGCCAGCAGCGTCCCCCCCAAAGAGACCCAGTACTTC. The chain combines TRBV9 with TRBJ2-5; D is unclear. This CDR3 is 13 amino acids long. V dropped 2 bases and J dropped 3 bases, with 8 bases sitting between them. Germline values: CDR1 SGDLS, CDR2 YYNGEE.

V usage is TRBV29-1 and J usage is TRBJ2-4; a weak D match, TRBD1 (5 bases). V shed 6 bases and J shed 5 bases, with 14 bases lying between them. In germline, CDR1 is SQVTM, CDR2 ANQGSEA. The CDR3 runs to 13 residues. The CDR3 here is CSVLQADQNIQYF. The CDR3 DNA is TGCAGCGTCCTACAGGCCGACCAAAACATTCAGTACTTC.

The rearrangement uses TRBV19 and TRBJ1-2, with D tentatively TRBD1 (6 bases). The germline V gene encodes CDR1 LNHDA and CDR2 SQIVND (reference sequence). Between the trimmed V and J ends, which lost 5 bases and 3 bases, there was a span of 16 bases. The CDR3 runs to 15 residues. Here the CDR3 DNA reads TGTGCCAGTAGTTCCCCTGACAAGGGGGACTATGGCTACACCTTC. Its protein is CASSSPDKGDYGYTF.

The chain employs TRBV7-3 and TRBJ2-1; 8 bases are a match to TRBD2. The V gene end was trimmed by 0 bases and the J gene end by 0 bases; junction bases not matched to a gene: 10. The CDR3 is 19 residues long. CDR1 is SGHTA, CDR2 FQGTGA, per germline. The CDR3 here is CASSLTLTSGAISYNEQFF. In DNA, the CDR3 is TGTGCCAGCAGCTTAACGTTAACTAGCGGCGCTATCTCCTACAATGAGCAGTTCTTC. The full variable domain, with the rest looked up from reference TRBV7-3 and TRBJ2-1, is GAGVSQTPSNKVTEKGKYVELRCDPISGHTALYWYRQSLGQGPEFLIYFQGTGAADDSGLPNDRFFAVRPEGSVSTLKIQRTERGDSAVYLCASSLTLTSGAISYNEQFFGPGTRLTVL.